These 21 T cell receptor beta chains share one sample of origin, sequenced in a study of blood T cell repertoires in COVID-19. Produced via immunoSEQ multiplex PCR; TCRdb's table is partial and in-frame only. The sample contains roughly 200,000 clones, roughly 84% of which appear only once. The sample consisted of PBMCs or T cells enriched from blood (not recorded which). The receptors were sampled from a man in his thirties or forties in a cohort exposed to, infected with or recovered from COVID-19 (not recorded which).

The sample holds one count of this clone. This CDR3 is also generated by other DNA sequences in the sample. V usage is TRBV7-3 and J usage is TRBJ2-1; 9 bases are shared with TRBD2. J gave up 5 bases and V 5 bases, and 4 bases lay outside the gene matches. This CDR3 region has 14 residues. Germline values: CDR1 SGHTA, CDR2 FQGTGA. CDR3 residues: CASSPGLANNEQFF. CDR3 DNA sequence: TGTGCCAGCAGCCCAGGACTAGCGAACAATGAGCAGTTCTTC. Supplemented by reference TRBV7-3 and TRBJ2-1, the full variable domain reads GAGVSQTPSNKVTEKGKYVELRCDPISGHTALYWYRQSLGQGPEFLIYFQGTGAADDSGLPNDRFFAVRPEGSVSTLKIQRTERGDSAVYLCASSPGLANNEQFFGPGTRLTVL.

This chain's CDR3 is CASSIRQAARETQYF. The DNA for the CDR3 is TGTGCCAGTAGTATCCGACAGGCGGCGAGGGAGACCCAGTACTTC. The chain links TRBV19 to TRBJ2-5; perhaps TRBD1 as D (6 bases). Deletions cut 3 bases from V and 5 bases from J, with 16 bases between. CDR3 length: 15 amino acids. Germline values: CDR1 LNHDA, CDR2 SQIVND (reference sequence).

The CDR3 loop is CASSPPAGNYGYTF. As DNA, the CDR3 is TGCGCCAGCAGCCCCCCGGCGGGAAACTATGGCTACACCTTC. V and J are TRBV5-1 and TRBJ1-2; D is undetermined. Germline V gene sequence: CDR1 SGHRS, CDR2 YFSETQ. The CDR3 sequence is 14 residues long. V lost 4 bases and J 2 bases, leaving 12 bases between the germline ends.

The chain joins TRBV5-6 to TRBJ2-5, with 9 bases aligning to TRBD2. This CDR3 comprises 16 residues. Germline trimming cut 1 base from V and 5 bases from J; bases unmatched to any gene: 9. The germline V gene has CDR1 SGHDT and CDR2 YYEEEE. CDR3 in DNA: TGTGCCAGCAGCTTGCCTCCAGCGGGAGGTCGGGAGACCCAGTACTTC. Its translation is CASSLPPAGGRETQYF.

V is TRBV2 and J is TRBJ1-6; D call uncertain. This CDR3 region has 15 residues. Trimming removed 10 bases from V and 4 bases from J, with 17 bases in between. CDR1 is SNHLY, CDR2 FYNNEI, per germline. In nucleotides, the CDR3 is TGTGCCACCGCCGGGTTTCCCCCGTATAATTCACCCCTCCACTTT. It specifies CATAGFPPYNSPLHF. The entire variable domain, with the rest obtained from reference TRBV2 and TRBJ1-6, is as follows: EPEVTQTPSHQVTQMGQEVILRCVPISNHLYFYWYRQILGQKVEFLVSFYNNEISEKSEIFDDQFSVERPDGSNFTLKIRSTKLEDSAMYFCATAGFPPYNSPLHFGNGTRLTVT.

The chain links TRBV19 to TRBJ2-1, with 10 positions matching TRBD2. Per the germline V gene, CDR1 is LNHDA and CDR2 is SQIVND (reference sequence). CDR3 length: 15 amino acids. V was clipped by 2 bases and J by 10 bases; unmatched bases: 8. As DNA, the CDR3 is TGTGCCAGTAGTATATCTAGCGGGGGTTTCGCGGAGCAGTTCTTC. Translating it yields CASSISSGGFAEQFF.

V gene TRBV7-2 combines with J gene TRBJ2-3; the D gene is possibly TRBD2 (5 bases). Germline loops: CDR1 SGHTA, CDR2 FQGNSA. The CDR3 sequence is 16 residues long. Deletions cut 1 base from V and 2 bases from J, with 13 bases between. CDR3 nucleotides: TGTGCCAGCAGCTTAGGGGTCGGGATCTCCACAGATACGCAGTATTTT. The encoded protein is CASSLGVGISTDTQYF.

The genes are TRBV12-3 or TRBV12-4 and TRBJ2-7; D uncertain. V gave up 3 bases and J gave up 4 bases, with 10 bases separating them. The CDR3 length is 13 residues. CDR3 sequence (DNA): TGTGCCAGCAGTTTTACAGTAATGTACGAGCAGTACTTC. This translates into CASSFTVMYEQYF.

The rearrangement joins TRBV19 to TRBJ2-6, with D unclear. The germline V gene has CDR1 LNHDA and CDR2 SQIVND (reference sequence). This CDR3 has 15 residues. Trimming pared 1 base from V and 4 bases from J, leaving 8 bases between. This CDR3 reads CASSIVASGANVLTF. CDR3 nucleotides: TGTGCCAGTAGTATAGTAGCTTCAGGGGCCAACGTCCTGACTTTC.

The chain employs TRBV29-1 and TRBJ2-7; D remains unclear. V lost 3 bases and J 5 bases, leaving 11 bases between the germline ends. This CDR3 spans 12 amino acids. Germline assignment: CDR1 SQVTM and CDR2 ANQGSEA. CDR3 protein: CSVDNVGDEQYF. The CDR3, as DNA: TGCAGCGTTGACAACGTAGGAGACGAGCAGTACTTC.

The chain employs TRBV9 and TRBJ1-6, with TRBD1 identical over 7 bases. The V gene's germline CDR1 is SGDLS and CDR2 YYNGEE. J was trimmed by 10 bases and V by 2 bases; bases with no gene match: 6. The CDR3 extends over 14 amino acids. The CDR3 loop reads CASSVTGVESPLHF. The CDR3 bases are TGTGCCAGCAGCGTTACAGGGGTAGAATCACCCCTCCACTTT.

The count of this clone is one. This chain links TRBV3-1 (or the pseudogene TRBV3-2) with TRBJ2-1; 9 positions agree with TRBD2. CDR1 is LGHDT and CDR2 is YNNKEL in the germline V gene (reference sequence). The CDR3 runs 18 residues. The V segment lost 0 bases and the J segment 15 bases; nucleotides outside the gene matches: 21. CDR3 residues: CASSQDNSGLAKKGVAFF. The CDR3 nucleotides are TGTGCCAGCAGCCAAGATAATTCAGGACTAGCGAAAAAGGGGGTTGCGTTCTTC.

The V call is TRBV7-8, the J call TRBJ2-1, with 9 bases that match TRBD1. Unmatched junction bases numbered 9, after V lost 5 bases and J lost 4 bases. CDR1 is SGHVS and CDR2 is FQNEAQ in the germline V gene. This CDR3 has 16 amino acids. CDR3 sequence: CASSIPGQGPYNEQFF. The CDR3 coding sequence is TGTGCCAGCAGCATACCGGGACAGGGACCTTACAATGAGCAGTTCTTC.

This clone occurred a few times. V is TRBV29-1 and J is TRBJ2-7; TRBD1 matches 7 bases. The CDR3 consists of 12 residues. The germline CDR1 and CDR2 sequences are SQVTM and ANQGSEA. V shed 6 bases and J 2 bases; nucleotides not matched to a gene: 4. CDR3 protein: CSVKGQPYEQYF. CDR3 nucleotide sequence: TGCAGCGTAAAGGGACAGCCCTACGAGCAGTACTTC.

The V and J genes are TRBV5-8 and TRBJ2-5; 13 positions match TRBD2. Germline trimming cut 3 bases from V and 3 bases from J; bases unmatched to any gene: 5. This CDR3 contains 16 residues. Germline CDR1 SGHTS, CDR2 YDEGEE. The CDR3 region is CASSSTSGRGKETQYF. CDR3 DNA: TGTGCCAGCAGCTCCACTAGCGGGAGGGGGAAAGAGACCCAGTACTTC.

The genes are TRBV7-9 and TRBJ2-3, with a tentative D call TRBD2 (5 bases). The V and J ends lost 6 bases and 5 bases respectively, with 12 bases between them. CDR1 and CDR2 from the germline V gene are SEHNR and FQNEAQ (reference sequence). The CDR3 covers 13 residues. This CDR3 reads CASRGSFEDTQYF. For the CDR3, the DNA is TGTGCCAGCAGAGGGAGTTTTGAAGATACGCAGTATTTT.

The chain joins TRBV7-8 to TRBJ2-3, with 8 bases matching TRBD2. This CDR3 is 16 amino acids long. The ends lost 2 bases at V and 6 bases at J; junction bases unmatched: 10. The V gene's germline CDR1 is SGHVS and CDR2 FQNEAQ. In DNA form, the CDR3 reads TGTGCCAGCAGCTTAAAAAGCAATAGCGGGATGGATACGCAGTATTTT. Its translation is CASSLKSNSGMDTQYF.

The V call is TRBV4-3, the J call TRBJ2-5; 10 nucleotides line up with TRBD1. Per the germline V gene, CDR1 is LGHNA and CDR2 is YSLEER. V trimming: 1 base; J trimming: 5 bases; junction bases outside the gene matches: 4. This CDR3 comprises 15 residues. CDR3 region: CASSQVGTGVETQYF. In DNA form, the CDR3 reads TGCGCCAGCAGCCAAGTAGGGACAGGGGTGGAGACCCAGTACTTC.

The chain has TRBV4-1 and TRBJ1-5; the D gene is possibly TRBD1 (6 bases). Germline CDR1 MGHRA, CDR2 YSYEKL. The CDR3 contains 15 residues. V shed 4 bases and J shed 7 bases, with 17 bases lying between them. DNA for the CDR3: TGCGCCAGCAGCCCGGAGAGGGGGACGGGGCAGCCCCAGCATTTT. Amino acid sequence: CASSPERGTGQPQHF.

This clone was seen just once. Written as DNA, the CDR3 is TGCGCCAGCAGCTCGAGAGCAGGGGCGAATACTGAAGCTTTCTTT. Translated, it gives CASSSRAGANTEAFF. The V call is TRBV5-1, the J call TRBJ1-1, with D perhaps TRBD1 (6 bases). Per the germline V gene, CDR1 is SGHRS and CDR2 is YFSETQ. The germline V and J ends were trimmed by 3 bases and 5 bases, with 17 bases remaining between them. This CDR3 has 15 residues.

The chain couples TRBV6-6 to TRBJ2-5; 15 nucleotides align to TRBD2. This CDR3 spans 18 amino acids. Per the germline V gene, CDR1 is MNHNY and CDR2 is SVGAGI (reference sequence). The J segment lost 3 bases and the V segment lost 5 bases, leaving 10 bases of the junction unmatched. The CDR3 sequence is CASSPGTSGRSEKETQYF. The CDR3 DNA sequence: TGTGCCAGCAGTCCCGGGACTAGCGGGAGGTCGGAAAAAGAGACCCAGTACTTC.